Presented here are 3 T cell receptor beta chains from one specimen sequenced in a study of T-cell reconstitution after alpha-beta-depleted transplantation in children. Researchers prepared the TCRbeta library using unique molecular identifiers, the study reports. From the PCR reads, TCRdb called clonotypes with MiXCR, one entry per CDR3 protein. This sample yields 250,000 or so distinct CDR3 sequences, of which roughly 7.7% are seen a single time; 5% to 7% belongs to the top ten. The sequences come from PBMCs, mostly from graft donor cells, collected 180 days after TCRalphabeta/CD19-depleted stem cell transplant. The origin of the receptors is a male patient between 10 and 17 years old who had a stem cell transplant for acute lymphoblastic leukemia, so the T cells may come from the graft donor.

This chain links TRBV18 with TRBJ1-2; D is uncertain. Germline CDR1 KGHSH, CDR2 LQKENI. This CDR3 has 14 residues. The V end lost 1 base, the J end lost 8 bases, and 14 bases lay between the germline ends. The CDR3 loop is CASSPQSWSRGYTF. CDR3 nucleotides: TGTGCCAGCTCACCACAGAGCTGGTCGCGAGGCTACACCTTC.

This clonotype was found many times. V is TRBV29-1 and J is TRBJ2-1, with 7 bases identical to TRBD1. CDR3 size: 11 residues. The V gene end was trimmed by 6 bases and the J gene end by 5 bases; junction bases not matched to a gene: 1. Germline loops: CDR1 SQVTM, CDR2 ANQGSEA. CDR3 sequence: CSVGTDNEQFF. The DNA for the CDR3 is TGCAGCGTCGGGACAGACAATGAGCAGTTCTTC.

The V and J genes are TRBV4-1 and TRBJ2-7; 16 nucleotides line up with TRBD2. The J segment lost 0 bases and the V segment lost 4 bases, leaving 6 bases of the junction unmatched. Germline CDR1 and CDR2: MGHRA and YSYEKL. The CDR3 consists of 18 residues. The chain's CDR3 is CASSLLGLAGGSSYEQYF. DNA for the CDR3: TGCGCCAGCAGCCTTTTGGGACTAGCGGGGGGGAGCTCCTACGAGCAGTACTTC.